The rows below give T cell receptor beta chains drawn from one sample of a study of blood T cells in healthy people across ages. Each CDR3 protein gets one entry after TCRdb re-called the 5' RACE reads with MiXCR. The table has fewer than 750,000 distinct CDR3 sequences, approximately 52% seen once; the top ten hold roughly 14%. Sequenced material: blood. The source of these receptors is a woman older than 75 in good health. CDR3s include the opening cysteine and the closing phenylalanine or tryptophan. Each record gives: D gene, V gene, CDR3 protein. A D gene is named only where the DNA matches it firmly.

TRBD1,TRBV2,CASSEAGDRADTQYF
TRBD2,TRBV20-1,CSARDTASGREQYF
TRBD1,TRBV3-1,CASSRARGWDRAFNEQYF
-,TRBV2,CASIPGPASTDTQYF
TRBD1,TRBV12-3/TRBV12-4,CASSFITITGAGETQYF
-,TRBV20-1,CSAIVGGTRNTIYF
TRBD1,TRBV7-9,CASSPWDSYSPLHF
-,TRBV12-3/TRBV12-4,CASCREWTDTQYF
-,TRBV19,CASSSLGGYQPQHF
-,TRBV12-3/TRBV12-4,CASTLRGNEQFF
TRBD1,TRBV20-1,CSARDYAGGPEKLFF
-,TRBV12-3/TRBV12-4,CASRSSTVEQYF
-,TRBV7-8,CASSSTRPSTEAFF
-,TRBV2,CASSEALPGGELFF
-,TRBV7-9,CASSLASGGLFYNEQFF
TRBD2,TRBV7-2,CASSKTSGGDNEQFF
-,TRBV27,CASRPIYGGRKNIQYF
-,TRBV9,CASSVEIRYNEQFF
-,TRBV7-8,CASSYDGPHGKTQYF
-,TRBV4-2,CASSQERGYYEQYF
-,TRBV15,CATSPRPHTYEQYF
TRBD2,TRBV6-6,CASSYALRGGEGDMQYF
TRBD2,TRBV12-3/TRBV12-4,CASSPGEREVGLEFF
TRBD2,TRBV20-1,CSTNSLAGGVYEQYF
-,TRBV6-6,CASTYGPVRAQETQYF
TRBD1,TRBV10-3,CATHEGQGAEAFF
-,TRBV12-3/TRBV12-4,CASSSNRDAFNQPQHF
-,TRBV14,CASSSWTSLYNEQFF
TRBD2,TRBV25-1,CASSLLTGGTTGELFF
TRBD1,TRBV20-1,CSATGGTGTYEQFF
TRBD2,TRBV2,CASGVTSGRGEQFF
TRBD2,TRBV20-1,CSARGLAGGRGADTQYF
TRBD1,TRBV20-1,CSARDRTGGRTEAFF
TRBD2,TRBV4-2,CASSQDRGGPGELFF
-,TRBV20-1,CSAREEGAGNGYTF
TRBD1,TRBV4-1,CASSQATGDQPQHF
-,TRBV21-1,CASSSRGGTGSNNEQFF
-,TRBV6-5,CASSRGLAYNEQFF
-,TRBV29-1,CSVEDPSASTDTQYF
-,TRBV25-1,CASSERKTDTQYF
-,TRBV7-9,CASTGAGNLLTDTQYF
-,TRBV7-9,CASSFVQGRNEKLFF
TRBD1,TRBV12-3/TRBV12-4,CASSRTGATNEKLFF
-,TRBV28,CASCPGNRWGTQYF
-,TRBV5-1,CASSLQGHSYNEQFF